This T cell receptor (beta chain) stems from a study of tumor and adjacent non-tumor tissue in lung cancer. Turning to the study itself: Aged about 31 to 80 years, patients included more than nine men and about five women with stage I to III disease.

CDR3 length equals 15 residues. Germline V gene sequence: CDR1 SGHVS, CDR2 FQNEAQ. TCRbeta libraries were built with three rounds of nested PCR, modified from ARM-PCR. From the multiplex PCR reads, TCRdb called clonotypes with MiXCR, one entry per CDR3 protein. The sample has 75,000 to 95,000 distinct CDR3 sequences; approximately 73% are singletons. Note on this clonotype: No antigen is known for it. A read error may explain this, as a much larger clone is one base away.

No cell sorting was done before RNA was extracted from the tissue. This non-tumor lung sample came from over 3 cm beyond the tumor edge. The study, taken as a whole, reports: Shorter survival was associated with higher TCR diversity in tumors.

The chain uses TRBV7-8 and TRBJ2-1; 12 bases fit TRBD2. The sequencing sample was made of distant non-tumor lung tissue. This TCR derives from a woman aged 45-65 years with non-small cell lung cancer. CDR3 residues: CASSPWTSGINEQLF. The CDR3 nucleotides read TGTGCCAGCAGCCCATGGACTAGCGGGATCAATGAGCAGCTCTTC.